This paragraph covers one T cell receptor (beta chain) sequence. The antigen remains unidentified. This entry belongs to a study of STAT5B mutations in CD4+ large granular lymphocyte leukemia. The study, taken as a whole, reports: Patient CD4-sorted repertoires stayed more clonal than healthy ones after leukemic-clone removal. 8/27 top patient clones versus 2/35 control clones were TRBV06-family.

CDR3 length equals 19 residues. CDR1 and CDR2 (germline): WNHNN, SYGVQD (reference sequence). J gave up 0 bases and V 2 bases, and 11 bases lay outside the gene matches. Control samples were healthy donors' buffy coats. Per the original methods: Lowest detectable productive clonotype frequency was 2.59 x 10-5. Repertoires were generated with immunoSEQ multiplex PCR, while TCRdb's copy carries only in-frame clones and drops some. The V and J calls and clone size are taken from that table; D and trimming were inferred from the DNA. The data show 20,000 or so clones, about four fifths seen once. The source of this sequence is a human donor in good health. The sample taken for sequencing was CD4+ T cells from blood buffy coats. The gene calls are TRBV10-1 and TRBJ2-1, with 9 bases identical to TRBD2. The CDR3 loop reads CASSERGSGGKGSYNEQFF. CDR3 coding DNA: TGCGCCAGCAGTGAGAGGGGGAGCGGGGGGAAAGGCTCCTACAATGAGCAGTTCTTC.